This is a list of T cell receptor beta chains from one sample in a study of cytomegalovirus exposure and HLA in healthy donors. This table comes from immunoSEQ multiplex PCR, and its TCRdb copy is limited to in-frame clones, with some not included. The table has under 200,000 clones, roughly 70% seen once. Sequencing was performed on PBMCs. All receptors come from a woman between 50 and 59 years old in good health and CMV-seropositive. Both conserved end residues are part of each CDR3. Fields, in order: J gene, D gene, V gene, clone size, CDR3 DNA, CDR3 protein. D genes are given only for firm matches. Size tells how often a clone was seen (once, few, many) or the class of an expanded clone, and some rows leave it out.

j_gene: TRBJ2-1
d_gene: TRBD2
v_gene: TRBV5-8
abundance: .
CDR3nt: TGTGCCAGCAGCTCGTGGACTAGCGGGGTTATCTACAATGAGCAGTTCTTC
CDR3aa: CASSSWTSGVIYNEQFF

j_gene: TRBJ1-1
d_gene: .
v_gene: TRBV5-8
abundance: .
CDR3nt: TGTGCCAGCAGCTTCCTGAGAGGGAACACTGAAGCTTTCTTT
CDR3aa: CASSFLRGNTEAFF

j_gene: TRBJ2-5
d_gene: .
v_gene: TRBV7-2
abundance: .
CDR3nt: TGTGCCAGCAGCTTAACAGGGCTGGGGGCAGAGACCCAGTACTTC
CDR3aa: CASSLTGLGAETQYF

j_gene: TRBJ1-3
d_gene: .
v_gene: TRBV6-1
abundance: .
CDR3nt: TGTGCCAGCAGTGAAGACAGCAACTCTGGAAACACCATATATTTT
CDR3aa: CASSEDSNSGNTIYF

j_gene: TRBJ1-2
d_gene: TRBD1
v_gene: TRBV7-8
abundance: .
CDR3nt: TGTGCCAGCAGCCTAACCGGGACAGGGGGGACTAACTATGGCTACACCTTC
CDR3aa: CASSLTGTGGTNYGYTF

j_gene: TRBJ1-1
d_gene: .
v_gene: TRBV5-8
abundance: few
CDR3nt: TGTGCCAGCAGCTTCTTCCTGACCCAGGGTTTGAACACTGAAGCTTTCTTT
CDR3aa: CASSFFLTQGLNTEAFF

j_gene: TRBJ1-6
d_gene: TRBD1
v_gene: TRBV2
abundance: medium-sized
CDR3nt: TGTGCCAGCCGGGACAGGGGAAATTCACCCCTCCACTTT
CDR3aa: CASRDRGNSPLHF

j_gene: TRBJ2-7
d_gene: .
v_gene: TRBV19
abundance: few
CDR3nt: TGTGCCAGTAGTCCTACGGGTCACGAGCAGTACTTC
CDR3aa: CASSPTGHEQYF

j_gene: TRBJ2-7
d_gene: .
v_gene: TRBV13
abundance: .
CDR3nt: TGTGCCAGCAGCACGGCCAGGGGCCCCTACGAGCAGTACTTC
CDR3aa: CASSTARGPYEQYF

j_gene: TRBJ2-3
d_gene: TRBD1
v_gene: TRBV18
abundance: .
CDR3nt: TGTGCCAGCTCACCAATAGGACAGGGAACAGATACGCAGTATTTT
CDR3aa: CASSPIGQGTDTQYF

j_gene: TRBJ2-3
d_gene: TRBD2
v_gene: TRBV7-8
abundance: few
CDR3nt: TGTGCCAGCAGCTCGAACAGCGGGGGGTACACAGATACGCAGTATTTT
CDR3aa: CASSSNSGGYTDTQYF

j_gene: TRBJ1-1
d_gene: TRBD1
v_gene: TRBV5-1
abundance: few
CDR3nt: TGCGCCAGCAGCTTGGCCCCAGGGGGCGAGGGTGAAGCTTTCTTT
CDR3aa: CASSLAPGGEGEAFF

j_gene: TRBJ1-4
d_gene: .
v_gene: TRBV18
abundance: .
CDR3nt: TGTGCCAGCTCACCACCGGGCTCAAATGAAAAACTGTTTTTT
CDR3aa: CASSPPGSNEKLFF

j_gene: TRBJ1-1
d_gene: .
v_gene: TRBV5-1
abundance: many
CDR3nt: TGCGCCAGCAGCTTGGGAGGGGGGGAAAGCACTGAAGCTTTCTTT
CDR3aa: CASSLGGGESTEAFF

j_gene: TRBJ2-1
d_gene: TRBD2
v_gene: TRBV2
abundance: few
CDR3nt: TGTGCCAGCAGTGAACTAGCGGGGTACAATGAGCAGTTCTTC
CDR3aa: CASSELAGYNEQFF

j_gene: TRBJ1-5
d_gene: .
v_gene: TRBV5-1
abundance: .
CDR3nt: TGCGCCAGCCGCCGCGATAGCAATCAGCCCCAGCATTTT
CDR3aa: CASRRDSNQPQHF

j_gene: TRBJ1-1
d_gene: .
v_gene: TRBV5-5
abundance: .
CDR3nt: TGTGCCAGCAGCTTGGGGGAGGGTAGTGATTTCTTT
CDR3aa: CASSLGEGSDFF

j_gene: TRBJ2-7
d_gene: .
v_gene: TRBV19
abundance: .
CDR3nt: TGTGCCAGTAGTCCGGGGGGCCACTACGAGCAGTACTTC
CDR3aa: CASSPGGHYEQYF

j_gene: TRBJ2-3
d_gene: .
v_gene: TRBV7-3
abundance: .
CDR3nt: TGTGCCAGCAGCATCGGGACTTTATCCACAGATACGCAGTATTTT
CDR3aa: CASSIGTLSTDTQYF

j_gene: TRBJ2-7
d_gene: .
v_gene: TRBV7-2
abundance: .
CDR3nt: TGTGCAAGCGGCGGCGGCGGCGCCTACGAGCAGTACTTC
CDR3aa: CASGGGGAYEQYF

j_gene: TRBJ1-1
d_gene: TRBD1
v_gene: TRBV18
abundance: few
CDR3nt: TGTGCCAGCTCACCCCTTAAGGGACAGCCGAACACTGAAGCTTTCTTT
CDR3aa: CASSPLKGQPNTEAFF

j_gene: TRBJ1-6
d_gene: .
v_gene: TRBV4-1
abundance: .
CDR3nt: TGCGCCAGCAGCCAAGGACAGTCAATACCCCTCCACTTT
CDR3aa: CASSQGQSIPLHF

j_gene: TRBJ2-5
d_gene: .
v_gene: TRBV5-1
abundance: .
CDR3nt: TGCGCCAGCAGCTTGGGGCCGCGGGAGACCCAGTACTTC
CDR3aa: CASSLGPRETQYF

j_gene: TRBJ2-7
d_gene: TRBD2
v_gene: TRBV6-1
abundance: .
CDR3nt: TGTGCCAGCAGTGAAGCCCCGGGAGGGATCGAGCAGTACTTC
CDR3aa: CASSEAPGGIEQYF

j_gene: TRBJ2-7
d_gene: .
v_gene: TRBV4-1
abundance: .
CDR3nt: TGCGCCTGCCCGGTGGGAGGGGGGGACGAGTTAAACTACGAGCAGTACTTC
CDR3aa: CACPVGGGDELNYEQYF

j_gene: TRBJ2-3
d_gene: TRBD1
v_gene: TRBV6-1
abundance: .
CDR3nt: TGTGCCAGCAGTGTGGCGAGGACAGGGGGCCTCACAGATACGCAGTATTTT
CDR3aa: CASSVARTGGLTDTQYF

j_gene: TRBJ1-1
d_gene: .
v_gene: TRBV7-2
abundance: .
CDR3nt: TGTGCCAGCAGCCTTGAGAGAAACACTGAAGCTTTCTTT
CDR3aa: CASSLERNTEAFF

j_gene: TRBJ1-2
d_gene: TRBD1
v_gene: TRBV6-6
abundance: .
CDR3nt: TGTGCCAGCAGGGGGACAGGGGATTCCTATGGCTACACCTTC
CDR3aa: CASRGTGDSYGYTF

j_gene: TRBJ1-4
d_gene: .
v_gene: TRBV6-5
abundance: .
CDR3nt: TGTGCCAGCAGTGCGAATCGGGAAAAACTGTTTTTT
CDR3aa: CASSANREKLFF

j_gene: TRBJ2-5
d_gene: TRBD1
v_gene: TRBV27
abundance: once
CDR3nt: TGTGCCAGCAGTCCGGGACAGGGGGGAGAGACCCAGTACTTC
CDR3aa: CASSPGQGGETQYF

j_gene: TRBJ2-1
d_gene: .
v_gene: TRBV7-7
abundance: .
CDR3nt: TGTGCCAGCAGCTCCGGGACTGCCTCCTACAATGAGCAGTTCTTC
CDR3aa: CASSSGTASYNEQFF

j_gene: TRBJ2-7
d_gene: .
v_gene: TRBV2
abundance: .
CDR3nt: TGTGCCAGCAGTGCTGACTTAAGCTCCTACGAGCAGTACTTC
CDR3aa: CASSADLSSYEQYF

j_gene: TRBJ1-1
d_gene: .
v_gene: TRBV5-1
abundance: .
CDR3nt: TGCGCCAGCAGCTTGGGAGAGAACACTGAAGCTTTCTTT
CDR3aa: CASSLGENTEAFF

j_gene: TRBJ1-2
d_gene: TRBD1
v_gene: TRBV6-6
abundance: .
CDR3nt: TGTGCCAGCAGTGACAGGGCGACTAACTATGGCTACACCTTC
CDR3aa: CASSDRATNYGYTF

j_gene: TRBJ1-1
d_gene: .
v_gene: TRBV29-1
abundance: .
CDR3nt: TGCAGCGTCACACAAGGGCGCGGGGCTGAAGCTTTCTTT
CDR3aa: CSVTQGRGAEAFF

j_gene: TRBJ1-1
d_gene: .
v_gene: TRBV5-1
abundance: once
CDR3nt: TGCGCCAGCTTAACTACCCCCGGGGCTGAAGCTTTCTTT
CDR3aa: CASLTTPGAEAFF

j_gene: TRBJ2-7
d_gene: .
v_gene: TRBV2
abundance: .
CDR3nt: TGTGCCAGCAGGGGGGACAACTACGAGCAGTACTTC
CDR3aa: CASRGDNYEQYF

j_gene: TRBJ1-1
d_gene: .
v_gene: TRBV7-8
abundance: few
CDR3nt: TGTGCCAGCAGCATAACTTGGACAAAGGGCTCCAACACTGAAGCTTTCTTT
CDR3aa: CASSITWTKGSNTEAFF

j_gene: TRBJ1-3
d_gene: .
v_gene: TRBV19
abundance: .
CDR3nt: TGTGCCAGCAGTCGATCGGGACTGGGCTCTGGAAACACCATATATTTT
CDR3aa: CASSRSGLGSGNTIYF

j_gene: TRBJ1-5
d_gene: .
v_gene: TRBV6-1
abundance: .
CDR3nt: TGTGCCAGCACCGGGATAGGGATTAGCAATCAGCCCCAGCATTTT
CDR3aa: CASTGIGISNQPQHF

j_gene: TRBJ1-4
d_gene: TRBD1
v_gene: TRBV18
abundance: .
CDR3nt: TGTGCCAGCTCACGTCTGGGGACAGGGGAAAAACTGTTTTTT
CDR3aa: CASSRLGTGEKLFF

j_gene: TRBJ1-1
d_gene: TRBD1
v_gene: TRBV29-1
abundance: .
CDR3nt: TGCAGCGTCCCGACAGGGGATAAGAACACTGAAGCTTTCTTT
CDR3aa: CSVPTGDKNTEAFF

j_gene: TRBJ1-2
d_gene: .
v_gene: TRBV6-1
abundance: .
CDR3nt: TGTGCCAGCAGTAGGGGGGGGAACTATGGCTACACCTTC
CDR3aa: CASSRGGNYGYTF

j_gene: TRBJ1-5
d_gene: .
v_gene: TRBV12-5
abundance: .
CDR3nt: TGTGCTAGTGGCCATAGCAATCAGCCCCAGCATTTT
CDR3aa: CASGHSNQPQHF

j_gene: TRBJ1-2
d_gene: .
v_gene: TRBV2
abundance: .
CDR3nt: TGTGCCAGCAGTGGTAGCCATGGCCTCTATGGCTACACCTTC
CDR3aa: CASSGSHGLYGYTF

j_gene: TRBJ1-5
d_gene: .
v_gene: TRBV30
abundance: .
CDR3nt: TGTGCCTGGAAAGACAGCATCACCAATCAGCCCCAGCATTTT
CDR3aa: CAWKDSITNQPQHF

j_gene: TRBJ1-2
d_gene: TRBD1
v_gene: TRBV7-9
abundance: once
CDR3nt: TGTGCCAGCAGCACCGATAGACAGGGAAAAATTTATGGCTACACCTTC
CDR3aa: CASSTDRQGKIYGYTF

j_gene: TRBJ1-2
d_gene: TRBD1
v_gene: TRBV5-1
abundance: .
CDR3nt: TGCGCCAGCAGCTTGTTGGGACAGAATTCGTATGGCTACACCTTC
CDR3aa: CASSLLGQNSYGYTF

j_gene: TRBJ1-2
d_gene: .
v_gene: TRBV29-1
abundance: once
CDR3nt: TGCAGCGTTGAAATTAATAAGAACAGCTACACCTTC
CDR3aa: CSVEINKNSYTF

j_gene: TRBJ2-7
d_gene: TRBD1
v_gene: TRBV5-6
abundance: many
CDR3nt: TGTGCCAGCAGCCGAGGGGGCTTCTACGAGCAGTACTTC
CDR3aa: CASSRGGFYEQYF

j_gene: TRBJ2-5
d_gene: .
v_gene: TRBV6-5
abundance: .
CDR3nt: TGTGCCAGCAGTTACTCTAGCGCGGCGCAAGAGACCCAGTACTTC
CDR3aa: CASSYSSAAQETQYF

j_gene: TRBJ1-5
d_gene: .
v_gene: TRBV2
abundance: once
CDR3nt: TGTGCCAGCAGACTGGGGGGGGGTAATCAGCCCCAGCATTTT
CDR3aa: CASRLGGGNQPQHF

j_gene: TRBJ2-1
d_gene: TRBD2
v_gene: TRBV9
abundance: .
CDR3nt: TGTGCCAGCAGCGTAGTAGATAGCGGGGGCCGGGGTGAGCAGTTCTTC
CDR3aa: CASSVVDSGGRGEQFF

j_gene: TRBJ2-1
d_gene: .
v_gene: TRBV5-1
abundance: .
CDR3nt: TGCGCCAGCAGCTTGCTCGGGACAAGGGAAAATGAGCAGTTCTTC
CDR3aa: CASSLLGTRENEQFF

j_gene: TRBJ1-1
d_gene: .
v_gene: TRBV7-6
abundance: few
CDR3nt: TGTGCCAGCAGCTTAGCGGTCGGAGATCCTGAAGCTTTCTTT
CDR3aa: CASSLAVGDPEAFF

j_gene: TRBJ2-7
d_gene: TRBD1
v_gene: TRBV27
abundance: .
CDR3nt: TGTGCCAGCAGTATAACAGGGGAACACGAGCAGTACTTC
CDR3aa: CASSITGEHEQYF

j_gene: TRBJ2-1
d_gene: TRBD2
v_gene: TRBV25-1
abundance: .
CDR3nt: TGTGCCAGCAGCAAACTAGCGGGGAGCTCCGGGGGTGAGCAGTTCTTC
CDR3aa: CASSKLAGSSGGEQFF